A selection of T cell receptor beta chains follows, all from one sample in a study of blood T cell repertoires in COVID-19. Produced via immunoSEQ multiplex PCR; TCRdb's table is partial and in-frame only. The profile shows 130,000 or so clones, around 87% of them singletons. Sequencing was carried out using peripheral blood. These receptors all stem from a man in his 70s with active or convalescent COVID-19. Both conserved end residues are part of each CDR3. The D gene is left open where the match is weak. Size is stated for part of the rows, as once, few or many counts, or as a class when the clone is expanded.

NA	TRBD2	TRBJ2-5	TRBV19	TGTGCCAGTAAGGGACTAGCGGGAGGATATGAGACCCAGTACTTC	CASKGLAGGYETQYF
NA	TRBD2	TRBJ2-1	TRBV19	TGTGCCAGTAGTATAACTAGCGGGATAAGAGATGAGCAGTTCTTC	CASSITSGIRDEQFF
NA	NA	TRBJ1-4	TRBV28	TGTGCCAGCAGTTTAAGCGGGCAAAGAAAACTGTTTTTT	CASSLSGQRKLFF
NA	NA	TRBJ1-3	TRBV21-1	TGTGCCAGCACCTTAACTGACTCTGGAAACACCATATATTTT	CASTLTDSGNTIYF
NA	TRBD2	TRBJ2-3	TRBV10-3	TGTGCCATCAGTGAGCTCTCCCGGATAGCGGGAGACACAGATACGCAGTATTTT	CAISELSRIAGDTDTQYF
NA	NA	TRBJ2-3	TRBV19	TGTGCCAGTAGTATAGCAGGGACAGATACGCAGTATTTT	CASSIAGTDTQYF
NA	NA	TRBJ1-1	TRBV28	TGTGCCAGCAGTTCCTACAGGGTCGTGAACACTGAAGCTTTCTTT	CASSSYRVVNTEAFF
NA	NA	TRBJ2-1	TRBV19	TGTGCCAGTAGTAGGGTTAGGGGGAGCTCCTACAATGAGCAGTTCTTC	CASSRVRGSSYNEQFF
NA	TRBD2	TRBJ2-7	TRBV5-4	TGTGCCAGCAGCCTACGGACTAGCGGGAGTGCCTACGAGCAGTACTTC	CASSLRTSGSAYEQYF
NA	NA	TRBJ2-5	TRBV12-3/TRBV12-4	TGTGCCAGCACAGGGGTTTCGCGGACCCAGTACTTC	CASTGVSRTQYF
NA	NA	TRBJ2-2	TRBV5-1	TGCGCCAGCAGCTCAGGGTTCAACACCGGGGAGCTGTTTTTT	CASSSGFNTGELFF
NA	TRBD2	TRBJ2-7	TRBV18	TGTGCCAGCTCGGCGGGGGGGGCAGGGACCTACGAGCAGTACTTC	CASSAGGAGTYEQYF
NA	NA	TRBJ1-5	TRBV7-9	TGTGCCAGCAGCTTCTTGGGGGAGGCCCTTCAGCCCCAGCATTTT	CASSFLGEALQPQHF
NA	NA	TRBJ2-3	TRBV24-1	TGTGCCACCAGTGACCCTTTGAAGCGGCGCACAGATACGCAGTATTTT	CATSDPLKRRTDTQYF
NA	TRBD1	TRBJ1-4	TRBV28	TGTGCCAGCAGTGAAGGGACAGGGTCTGAAAAACTGTTTTTT	CASSEGTGSEKLFF
NA	TRBD1	TRBJ1-4	TRBV27	TGTGCCAGCAGCCCCGACAGGGTGAATGAAAAACTGTTTTTT	CASSPDRVNEKLFF
NA	NA	TRBJ1-2	TRBV6-1	TGTGCCAGCAGTGAAGCAGGACAAGTCTATGGCTACACCTTC	CASSEAGQVYGYTF
few	NA	TRBJ2-7	TRBV21-1	TGTGCCAGCAGCCCCCGGGCGGGAGTGGGTAACGAGCAGTACTTC	CASSPRAGVGNEQYF
NA	NA	TRBJ2-7	TRBV16	TGTGCCAGCAGCCAATCAATTTGGGGCACCGAGCAGTACTTC	CASSQSIWGTEQYF
NA	TRBD1	TRBJ1-1	TRBV7-8	TGTGCCAGCAGCTTTGGGACAGCTACTGAAGCTTTCTTT	CASSFGTATEAFF
NA	TRBD1	TRBJ2-4	TRBV11-2	TGTGCCAGCAGCCGGGGACAGGGGCTGGCCAAAAACATTCAGTACTTC	CASSRGQGLAKNIQYF
NA	NA	TRBJ1-5	TRBV7-9	TGTGCCAGCAGCGGCCAGGGTACTAGCAATCAGCCCCAGCATTTT	CASSGQGTSNQPQHF
NA	TRBD1	TRBJ1-5	TRBV2	TGTGCCAGCAGGGCAGGGGGCGGTCAGCCCCAGCATTTT	CASRAGGGQPQHF
NA	NA	TRBJ2-3	TRBV7-9	TGTGCCAGCAGCGTGGCGCTAGCTGGAATGACAGATACGCAGTATTTT	CASSVALAGMTDTQYF
NA	TRBD1	TRBJ2-2	TRBV5-1	TGCGCCAGCAGCTTGGTTCCAGGGGGCGTTTCGGGCGGGGAGCTGTTTTTT	CASSLVPGGVSGGELFF
NA	TRBD1	TRBJ2-2	TRBV4-1	TGCGCCAGCAGCCCGGGACAGGGGGCGGTGTATCCCGGGGAGCTGTTTTTT	CASSPGQGAVYPGELFF
NA	TRBD2	TRBJ2-5	TRBV10-3	TGTGCCATCAGTGATAGAACTAGCGGGAGAGGCTTCGAAGAGACCCAGTACTTC	CAISDRTSGRGFEETQYF
NA	TRBD2	TRBJ2-7	TRBV2	TGTGCCAGCCGGACTAGCAGGGACCAGTACTTC	CASRTSRDQYF
NA	TRBD2	TRBJ2-5	TRBV18	TGTGCCAGCTCACCTTTTACTAGCGGGCAAGAGACCCAGTACTTC	CASSPFTSGQETQYF
NA	NA	TRBJ2-5	TRBV19	TGTGCCAGTAGTATTAATATACTCGAAGAGACCCAGTACTTC	CASSINILEETQYF
NA	NA	TRBJ1-2	TRBV6-6	TGTGCCAGCAGTTCCGACTATGGCTACACCTTC	CASSSDYGYTF
NA	NA	TRBJ2-6	TRBV27	TGTGCCAGCAGTTTTCGGACAGGGGCCAACGTCCTGACTTTC	CASSFRTGANVLTF
NA	TRBD1	TRBJ1-5	TRBV6-5	TGTGCCAGCAGGGGACAGTTCAATCAGCCCCAGCATTTT	CASRGQFNQPQHF